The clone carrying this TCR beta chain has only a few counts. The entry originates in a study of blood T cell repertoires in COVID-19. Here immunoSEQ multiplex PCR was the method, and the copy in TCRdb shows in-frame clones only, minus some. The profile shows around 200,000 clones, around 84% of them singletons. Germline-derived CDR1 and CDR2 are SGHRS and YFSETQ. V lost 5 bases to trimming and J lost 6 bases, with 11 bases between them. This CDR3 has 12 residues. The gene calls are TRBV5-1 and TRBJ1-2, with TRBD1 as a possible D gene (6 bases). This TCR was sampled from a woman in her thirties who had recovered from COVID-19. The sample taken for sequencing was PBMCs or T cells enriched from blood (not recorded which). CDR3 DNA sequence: TGCGCCAGCAGACAGGGAGAGAATGGCTACACCTTC. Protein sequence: CASRQGENGYTF.